This TCR beta chain emerged from a study of blood T cell repertoires in COVID-19 (dated by TCRdb to the early 2020s). In the study overall: Samples from collaborators originated in the United States, Italy and Spain and spanned both the acute and convalescent phases of COVID-19. Samples were obtained from the ongoing ImmuneRACE study (first 160 participants) and from some 1,300 subjects provided by 6 global collaborators. The prospective study material was composed of cDNA or gDNA derived from T cells, B-cell-depleted T cells, or PBMCs. Where HLA class I and class II types were available, the types were taken from metadata supplied by the sample provider, not from assay-based typing. A de-identified subject ID, COVID-19 status, age in years and sex were almost always included in the sample metadata. The repertoires were released in a freely available public database meant as a resource for research on the immune response to SARS-CoV-2. The dataset comprised deeply sampled blood TCRbeta repertoires from subjects exposed to, actively infected with, or recovered from COVID-19.

What the research found in general, with its limitations: Clinical and demographic metadata were provided uncurated, with the amount varying by source and participant.

After removal of 4 bases from V and 2 bases from J, the junction retains 9 bases not matched to a gene. The CDR3 runs 15 residues from the cysteine to the phenylalanine. This entry keeps only the CDR3 DNA: 45 bases, framed from base 1. From a lookup of the germline V gene, CDR1 and CDR2 are SGHRS and YFSETQ. In the prospective study, participants were 18 to 89 years old, resided in about two dozen geographic areas of the United States, and were enrolled through a virtual design. To assign participants to cohorts, the prospective study relied on clinical history that participants themselves reported in a screening survey and a study questionnaire. In the prospective study, mobile phlebotomists collected whole blood, serum and a nasopharyngeal or oropharyngeal swab from each participant. Over a roughly 2-month period, participants in the prospective study had the option of providing additional blood draws and questionnaires. Before DNA extraction, prospective study blood samples were shipped either frozen or at room temperature.

This clone was seen a few times. The target of this receptor is not known. Base-call qualities are not available, and no considerably larger clone is one nucleotide away. TCRbeta CDR3 regions were amplified from genomic DNA by means of the immunoSEQ Assay, a bias-controlled multiplex PCR. The paper's processing steps were these. The number of nucleated cells in each sample was estimated by amplification of reference gene primers within the assay. To quantify the absolute abundance of each unique TCRbeta CDR3 rearrangement, sequence reads were collapsed and filtered. For each sample, productive Simpson clonality was calculated by taking the square root of Simpson's diversity index across productive rearrangements. TCRdb carries this immuneACCESS record with in-frame sequences only. Its versions omit some clonotypes, under half of them owing to an unresolved V gene in the studies checked, with the rest unexplained. Clone size and V and J calls were adopted from that table, with D and trimming inferred from the DNA. For this sample there are 200,000 to 250,000 clones; 87% appear just once. The ten largest clones take up approximately 2.4% of the sample.

The receptor was isolated from a woman aged 25 to 39 with acute COVID-19. Specimen: PBMCs or T cells enriched from blood (not recorded which). The chain is encoded by TRBV5-1 joined to TRBJ2-7, with 7 bases aligning to TRBD1. The DNA is as follows: TGCGCCAGCAGCCCTCGAACAGGGGCCACCTACGAGCAGTACTTC. It translates to CASSPRTGATYEQYF.